These 30 T cell receptor beta chains were all obtained from the same sample, sequenced in a study of blood T cell repertoires in COVID-19. Sequencing used immunoSEQ multiplex PCR; TCRdb keeps in-frame clones, though not all of them. The sample holds over 200,000 clones, 70% to 85% seen once. Sequencing was done on a sample of peripheral blood. Source of these receptors: a woman of 80 years or more with acute or convalescent COVID-19.

The chain couples TRBV5-4 to TRBJ2-3; TRBD1 matches 9 bases. The trim removed 3 bases at V and 2 bases at J, leaving 4 bases unmatched. Germline values: CDR1 SGHNT, CDR2 YYREEE (reference sequence). The CDR3 has 15 residues. In DNA, the CDR3 is TGTGCCAGCAGCTCAGACAGGGGGTTCACAGATACGCAGTATTTT. Its protein is CASSSDRGFTDTQYF.

This clone was counted between two and nine times. The genes are TRBV11-3 and TRBJ2-2, with D perhaps TRBD1 (6 bases). The CDR3 consists of 15 residues. Between the trimmed V and J ends, which lost 5 bases and 6 bases, there was a span of 16 bases. Germline CDR1 is SGHNT and CDR2 is YENEEA. CDR3 sequence reads: CASSHGQIGAGELFF. CDR3 DNA: TGTGCCAGCAGCCACGGACAGATTGGGGCCGGGGAGCTGTTTTTT.

The CDR3 coding sequence is TGTGCCAGCAGCCGGGGACAGGGTACCTACGAGCAGTACTTC. It specifies CASSRGQGTYEQYF. The chain joins TRBV9 to TRBJ2-7; 9 bases agree with TRBD1. Germline lookup yields CDR1 SGDLS and CDR2 YYNGEE. J gave up 2 bases and V 4 bases, and 4 bases lay outside the gene matches. The CDR3 has 14 residues.

The chain carries TRBV4-1 and TRBJ1-3; the D gene is possibly TRBD1 (6 bases). V lost 0 bases and J 0 bases, leaving 18 bases between the germline ends. There are 19 residues in the CDR3. Per the germline V gene, CDR1 is MGHRA and CDR2 is YSYEKL. DNA for the CDR3: TGCGCCAGCAGCCAAGATCACGGCCTGGGGGCCCCCTCTGGAAACACCATATATTTT. Residues: CASSQDHGLGAPSGNTIYF.

This rearrangement joins TRBV6-4 to TRBJ1-2, with D unresolved. Germline V gives CDR1 MRHNA, CDR2 SNTAGT. V was trimmed by 2 bases and J by 8 bases, leaving 12 bases between them. The CDR3 is 13 residues long. CDR3 residues: CASSDNLSGGYTF. DNA for the CDR3: TGTGCCAGCAGTGACAACCTATCGGGGGGCTACACCTTC.

In this sample, this clone turned up a few times. The V gene is TRBV7-8, the J gene TRBJ2-2; D not resolved. V was pared by 6 bases and J by 3 bases, with 11 bases between. The CDR3 runs to 14 residues. The germline V gene encodes CDR1 SGHVS and CDR2 FQNEAQ. This CDR3 reads CASRLLIDTGELFF. The CDR3 DNA reads TGTGCCAGCAGACTCCTGATCGACACCGGGGAGCTGTTTTTT.

The V call is TRBV27, the J call TRBJ2-1; 7 bases line up with TRBD1. Germline lookup yields CDR1 MNHEY and CDR2 SMNVEV (reference sequence). The CDR3 length is 14 residues. V lost 2 bases, J lost 4 bases, and 2 bases stayed unmatched. For the CDR3, the DNA is TGTGCCAGCAGTTTACGGACAGGATACAATGAGCAGTTCTTC. This sequence encodes CASSLRTGYNEQFF.

This clone was seen a single time. The V gene is TRBV6-6, the J gene TRBJ2-5; 7 bases map to TRBD2. The trim removed 2 bases at V and 3 bases at J, leaving 6 bases unmatched. The CDR3 is 15 residues long. The germline V gene encodes CDR1 MNHNY and CDR2 SVGAGI (reference sequence). The chain's CDR3 is CASSYPFGGKETQYF. The CDR3 DNA follows: TGTGCCAGCAGTTACCCCTTCGGGGGGAAAGAGACCCAGTACTTC.

J is TRBJ1-3 and V is TRBV2, with TRBD1 matching over 8 bases. The CDR3 runs to 15 residues. After removal of 6 bases from V and 2 bases from J, the junction contained 6 bases not matched to a gene. Germline lookup yields CDR1 SNHLY and CDR2 FYNNEI. The CDR3 spells CASSGQGRAGNTIYF. The CDR3 coding sequence is TGTGCCAGCAGCGGACAGGGAAGGGCTGGAAACACCATATATTTT.

V usage is TRBV5-8 and J usage is TRBJ2-7; 8 bases map to TRBD1. CDR3 length equals 15 residues. The germline V gene has CDR1 SGHTS and CDR2 YDEGEE. J was trimmed by 2 bases and V by 2 bases; bases with no gene match: 6. CDR3 DNA sequence: TGTGCCAGCAGCTTCCGGGGACAGGATACCTACGAGCAGTACTTC. This gives the protein CASSFRGQDTYEQYF.

The gene calls are TRBV29-1 and TRBJ2-1; no clear D. This CDR3 is built from 11 residues. The germline CDR1 and CDR2 sequences are SQVTM and ANQGSEA. V lost 6 bases and J lost 5, with 8 bases in between. This CDR3 reads CSVRLDNEQFF. The DNA of the CDR3 is TGCAGCGTACGACTGGACAATGAGCAGTTCTTC.

The rearrangement links TRBV3-1 (or the pseudogene TRBV3-2) to TRBJ2-6; TRBD1 agrees at 10 bases. Germline V gene data show CDR1 as LGHDT and CDR2 as YNNKEL (reference sequence). V shed 1 base and J 4 bases; nucleotides not matched to a gene: 4. This CDR3 is 17 amino acids long. The CDR3 DNA sequence: TGTGCCAGCAGCCAAGGACAGGGGGCTAAGGGGGCCAACGTCCTGACTTTC. Protein: CASSQGQGAKGANVLTF.

The gene calls are TRBV7-2 and TRBJ1-2, with 8 bases aligning to TRBD1. This CDR3 has 15 residues. Per the germline V gene, CDR1 is SGHTA and CDR2 is FQGNSA. J was trimmed by 7 bases and V by 5 bases; bases with no gene match: 12. The CDR3 region has the DNA TGTGCCAGCAGCCCCAGACAGGGGTCGTTGGGTGGCTACACCTTC. Amino acid sequence: CASSPRQGSLGGYTF.

The V and J genes are TRBV9 and TRBJ2-2; D is undetermined. This CDR3 region has 15 residues. V was clipped by 3 bases and J by 1 base, with 10 bases between them. Germline assignment: CDR1 SGDLS and CDR2 YYNGEE. CDR3 nucleotide sequence: TGTGCCAGCAGCGCCAGTCGCCGGAACACCGGGGAGCTGTTTTTT. Encoded protein: CASSASRRNTGELFF.

The chain carries TRBV11-2 and TRBJ2-1, with 11 bases lining up with TRBD2. Germline V gene data show CDR1 as SGHAT and CDR2 as FQNNGV. The CDR3 has 17 amino acids. Unmatched junction bases numbered 6, after V lost 1 base and J lost 4 bases. The CDR3 here is CASSLVATSGIYNEQFF. The CDR3 DNA is TGTGCCAGCAGCTTAGTGGCGACTAGCGGGATATACAATGAGCAGTTCTTC.

Only a few counts were recorded for this clone. The chain couples TRBV5-1 to TRBJ1-1; D unresolved. There are 13 residues in the CDR3. Germline CDR1 is SGHRS and CDR2 is YFSETQ. Trimming stripped 0 bases from V and 1 base from J, with 4 bases between. As DNA, the CDR3 is TGCGCCAGCAGCTTGGACACGAACACTGAAGCTTTCTTT. Translated, it gives CASSLDTNTEAFF.

The rearrangement links TRBV4-3 to TRBJ1-6; 8 bases agree with TRBD1. CDR3 length: 14 residues. V was clipped by 3 bases and J by 13 bases; unmatched bases: 8. Looked up from germline, CDR1 is LGHNA and CDR2 is YSLEER. The CDR3 DNA sequence: TGCGCCAGCAGCCAGGGGACAGGTAGAGGCCCCCTCCACTTT. Translation: CASSQGTGRGPLHF.

The V call is TRBV6-5, the J call TRBJ1-2; 10 positions match TRBD1. Germline values: CDR1 MNHEY, CDR2 SVGAGI. This CDR3 spans 15 amino acids. The junction had 5 bases not matched to a gene; V was cut back by 4 bases and J by 3 bases. The CDR3 DNA is TGTGCCAGCAGTTCCGCCGGGACAGGGGACTATGGCTACACCTTC. Its protein is CASSSAGTGDYGYTF.

The chain couples TRBV28 to TRBJ1-2; possibly TRBD1 for D (6 bases). Germline values: CDR1 MDHEN, CDR2 SYDVKM. This CDR3 spans 20 amino acids. Trimming cost V 2 bases and J 5 bases, with 30 bases left between them. As DNA, the CDR3 is TGTGCCAGCAGTTTAGCCCTTGGATACCGGGACAAAGATTCACGATATGGCTACACCTTC. Amino acids: CASSLALGYRDKDSRYGYTF.

This clone was counted only a few times. The J gene is TRBJ2-2, the V gene TRBV5-1; perhaps TRBD2 as D (6 bases). From germline, CDR1 is SGHRS and CDR2 YFSETQ. V was cut by 0 bases and J by 6 bases, with 6 bases left in between. The CDR3 is 13 amino acids. This chain's CDR3 is CASSLASAGELFF. The CDR3 region has the DNA TGCGCCAGCAGCTTGGCTAGCGCCGGGGAGCTGTTTTTT.

This clone has just a few counts. The chain combines TRBV7-6 with TRBJ2-3; D is undetermined. This CDR3 comprises 16 residues. V lost 4 bases to trimming and J lost 3 bases, with 17 bases between them. Germline loops: CDR1 SGHVS, CDR2 FNYEAQ. The chain's CDR3 is CASSYSPFRVTDTQYF. The CDR3 nucleotides are TGTGCCAGCAGCTATTCCCCTTTTCGGGTGACAGATACGCAGTATTTT. Full variable domain (outside the CDR3, taken from reference TRBV7-6 and TRBJ2-3): GAGVSQSPRYKVTKRGQDVALRCDPISGHVSLYWYRQALGQGPEFLTYFNYEAQQDKSGLPNDRFSAERPEGSISTLTIQRTEQRDSAMYRCASSYSPFRVTDTQYFGPGTRLTVL.

A remark on this clone: This specimen includes other DNA sequences encoding the same CDR3. This chain joins TRBV19 and TRBJ2-7; 7 positions match TRBD1. Germline trimming cut 3 bases from V and 2 bases from J; bases unmatched to any gene: 1. CDR3 length: 13 residues. The germline CDR1 and CDR2 sequences are LNHDA and SQIVND (reference sequence). DNA for the CDR3: TGTGCCAGTAGTATTCAGGGGGCCTACGAGCAGTACTTC. Protein: CASSIQGAYEQYF.

The table lists this clone with a count of one. This chain connects TRBV19 to TRBJ2-1, with 9 positions matching TRBD1. The CDR3 totals 19 residues. J gave up 0 bases and V 5 bases, and 14 bases lay outside the gene matches. Germline values: CDR1 LNHDA, CDR2 SQIVND (reference sequence). The CDR3 spells CASSLRDRDYMSSYNEQFF. The CDR3 coding sequence is TGTGCCAGTAGTCTCCGGGACAGGGATTATATGAGCTCCTACAATGAGCAGTTCTTC.

This chain links TRBV18 with TRBJ1-5; no reliable D call. CDR3 length equals 17 residues. Deletions cut 2 bases from V and 2 bases from J, with 16 bases between. CDR1 and CDR2 (germline): KGHSH, LQKENI. The CDR3: CASSPGVFSRGNQPQHF. CDR3 DNA sequence: TGTGCCAGCTCACCAGGTGTGTTCAGTCGGGGCAATCAGCCCCAGCATTTT.

The chain recombines TRBV9 with TRBJ2-3; D is perhaps TRBD1 (5 bases). This CDR3 is 15 amino acids long. Germline V CDR1 and CDR2: SGDLS, YYNGEE. The V end lost 0 bases, the J end lost 3 bases, and 11 bases lay between the germline ends. The CDR3: CASSVVAGKTDTQYF. Here the CDR3 DNA reads TGTGCCAGCAGCGTAGTCGCAGGGAAAACAGATACGCAGTATTTT.

The chain employs TRBV6-5 and TRBJ1-1, with TRBD1 identical over 9 bases. This CDR3 is built from 14 residues. V gave up 5 bases and J gave up 5 bases; unmatched junction bases: 6. Germline lookup yields CDR1 MNHEY and CDR2 SVGAGI. Here the CDR3 reads CASSTGGPWTEAFF. CDR3 in DNA: TGTGCCAGCAGTACAGGGGGCCCTTGGACTGAAGCTTTCTTT.

This chain joins TRBV4-3 and TRBJ1-4; D is unclear. V shed 0 bases and J shed 7 bases, with 12 bases lying between them. CDR1 and CDR2 from the germline V gene are LGHNA and YSLEER. The CDR3 runs 15 residues. The CDR3 nucleotides read TGCGCCAGCAGCCAAGATTCAGTTCAGGCTGAAAAACTGTTTTTT. The encoded protein is CASSQDSVQAEKLFF.

This clone was picked up a small number of times. The chain uses TRBV7-9 and TRBJ2-5, with TRBD1 matching 9 bases. The CDR3 totals 15 residues. J lost 3 bases, V lost 3 bases, and 5 bases had no gene match. Germline-derived CDR1 and CDR2 are SEHNR and FQNEAQ (reference sequence). CDR3 bases: TGTGCCAGCAGCTTCGGGACAGGGATAGAAGAGACCCAGTACTTC. It specifies CASSFGTGIEETQYF.

The chain uses TRBV18 and TRBJ1-1, with 7 bases fitting TRBD1. After removal of 3 bases from V and 1 base from J, the junction contained 8 bases not matched to a gene. Per germline, CDR1 KGHSH and CDR2 LQKENI. The CDR3 has 16 residues. CDR3 region: CASSPYRGDKNTEAFF. The CDR3, as DNA: TGTGCCAGCTCACCCTACAGGGGTGACAAGAACACTGAAGCTTTCTTT.

This clone was picked up many times. V and J are TRBV6-2 or TRBV6-3 and TRBJ1-6; 9 bases are a match to TRBD1. The CDR3 has 15 residues. Per the germline V gene, CDR1 is MNHEY and CDR2 is SVGEGT. The J segment lost 8 bases and the V segment lost 2 bases, leaving 4 bases of the junction unmatched. CDR3 in amino acids: CASSYRRDRDSPLHF. The CDR3 DNA follows: TGTGCCAGCAGTTACCGCCGGGACAGGGATTCACCCCTCCACTTT.